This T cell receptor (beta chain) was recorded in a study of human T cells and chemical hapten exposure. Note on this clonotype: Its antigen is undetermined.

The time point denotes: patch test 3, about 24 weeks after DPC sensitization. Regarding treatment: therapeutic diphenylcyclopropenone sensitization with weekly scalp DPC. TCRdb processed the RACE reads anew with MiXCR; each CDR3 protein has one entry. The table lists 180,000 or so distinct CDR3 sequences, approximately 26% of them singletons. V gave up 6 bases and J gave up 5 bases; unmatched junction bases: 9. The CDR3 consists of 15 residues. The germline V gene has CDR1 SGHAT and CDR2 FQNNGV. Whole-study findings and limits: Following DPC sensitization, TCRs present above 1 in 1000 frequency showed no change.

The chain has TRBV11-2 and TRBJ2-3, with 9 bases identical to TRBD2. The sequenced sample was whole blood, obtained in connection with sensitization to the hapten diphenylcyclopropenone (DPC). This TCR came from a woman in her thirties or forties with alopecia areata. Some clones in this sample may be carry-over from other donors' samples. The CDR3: CASSRSGSEGDTQYF. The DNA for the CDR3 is TGTGCCAGCAGTCGTAGCGGGAGTGAGGGAGATACGCAGTATTTT.